This T cell receptor beta chain was recorded in a study of cytomegalovirus exposure and HLA in healthy donors. General study findings and limits: According to reports, the classifier identified cytomegalovirus status with high specificity and sensitivity. From TCR beta sequences, most subjects' HLA-A and HLA-B alleles were reportedly predicted accurately. Using a false discovery rate of 0.05, a later analysis showed that around 16,000 TCR beta sequences were associated with HLA alleles.

The V end was cut by 5 bases, the J end by 0 bases, with 19 bases between. Germline lookup yields CDR1 SEHNR and CDR2 FQNEAQ (reference sequence). The CDR3 totals 17 residues. Of note for this clone: Its cognate antigen is unknown.

PCR used 60 Vbeta primers and 13 Jbeta primers. Method: immunoSEQ multiplex PCR; TCRdb's copy keeps in-frame clones and lacks some. The data show about 140,000 clones, 60% to 85% seen once. This chain uses TRBV7-9 with TRBJ1-2; perhaps TRBD1 as D (5 bases). The sample comprised PBMCs. This clonotype was obtained from a man in his forties in good health and CMV-seropositive. CDR3 nucleotides: TGTGCCAGCAGCCGCCAAAGGGGTGAGCGCGCTAACTATGGCTACACCTTC. Amino acid sequence: CASSRQRGERANYGYTF.